This TCR beta chain emerged from a study of OX40 agonist ivuxolimab in advanced cancers. Turning to the study itself: Previous treatment with anti-PD-1, anti-PD-L1 or anti-CTLA-4 therapy was allowed; 30% to 50% had received some. Among those treated, three patients had partial responses, one with hepatocellular carcinoma and two with cutaneous melanoma. Study observations and caveats: At 0.1 to 3.0 mg/kg, CD4+ and CD8+ blood T cells expanded clonally by week 6.

Germline CDR1 reads SGHVS; CDR2 reads FNYEAQ. CDR3 length: 15 amino acids. V was shortened by 5 bases and J by 1 base, with 14 bases between the two germline ends. Concerning this clone: Its cognate antigen is unknown.

Only in-frame clones appear in the TCRdb table, and some are missing; sequencing was by immunoSEQ multiplex PCR. The repertoire holds about 80,000 clones, with about 90% as singletons. This material consisted of CD4+ or CD8+ T cells sorted from blood, taken in a trial of the OX40 agonist ivuxolimab. The rearrangement joins TRBV7-6 to TRBJ1-2; no firm D call. The receptor's source is an adult with an advanced solid tumor such as melanoma, head and neck, liver or kidney cancer. The CDR3 protein is CASSHETEGNYGYTF. The CDR3 DNA reads as TGTGCCAGCAGCCACGAAACGGAGGGTAACTATGGCTACACCTTC. The full variable domain, with the rest looked up from reference TRBV7-6 and TRBJ1-2, is GAGVSQSPRYKVTKRGQDVALRCDPISGHVSLYWYRQALGQGPEFLTYFNYEAQQDKSGLPNDRFSAERPEGSISTLTIQRTEQRDSAMYRCASSHETEGNYGYTFGSGTRLTVV.